This passage covers 29 T cell receptor beta chains from one sample sequenced in a study of cytotoxic CD8 clonotypes in ibrutinib-treated CLL (dated by TCRdb to 2020 to 2022). The time point tag for this specimen amounts to: about twelve months on ibrutinib. Library preparation was by the immunoSEQ multiplex PCR assay. TCRdb stores this immuneACCESS table with in-frame sequences only. Part of the clones is absent; in the studies checked, under half of the shortfall reflects unresolved V genes, and no reason is known for the rest. The sample has more than 70,000 clones on record, 70% to 80% of them singletons. The ten largest make up roughly 5% of the sample. Here the sequenced sample was PBMCs, taken after 12 months of ibrutinib treatment. These receptor sequences come from a human donor with chronic lymphocytic leukemia.

The CDR3 region has the DNA TGTGCCATCAGTGACAGGCGGGTGGGTGAGCAGTTCTTC. This translates into CAISDRRVGEQFF. J is TRBJ2-1 and V is TRBV10-3; D is perhaps TRBD2 (5 bases). V lost 3 bases, J lost 9 bases, and 12 bases lay in between. The CDR3 covers 13 residues. From germline, CDR1 is ENHRY and CDR2 SYGVKD.

The CDR3 protein is CASSTGGETQYF. The CDR3 nucleotides are TGTGCCAGCAGCACCGGGGGGGAGACCCAGTACTTC. The chain links TRBV11-2 to TRBJ2-5; TRBD2 agrees at 7 bases. This CDR3 has 12 residues. Per germline, CDR1 SGHAT and CDR2 FQNNGV. The V and J ends lost 5 bases and 5 bases, in that order; junction bases with no gene match: 2. Based on the CDR3 plus reference TRBV11-2 and TRBJ2-5, the full variable domain is EAGVAQSPRYKIIEKRQSVAFWCNPISGHATLYWYQQILGQGPKLLIQFQNNGVVDDSQLPKDRFSAERLKGVDSTLKIQPAKLEDSAVYLCASSTGGETQYFGPGTRLLVL.

The chain carries TRBV28 and TRBJ1-1; no firm D call. V lost 6 bases and J 7 bases, leaving 15 bases between the germline ends. This CDR3 region has 13 residues. From germline, CDR1 is MDHEN and CDR2 SYDVKM. Written as DNA, the CDR3 is TGTGCCAGCAGCCCGTTTTGGAGGCGTGAAGCTTTCTTT. It specifies CASSPFWRREAFF. The whole variable domain, remainder taken from reference TRBV28 and TRBJ1-1, is DVKVTQSSRYLVKRTGEKVFLECVQDMDHENMFWYRQDPGLGLRLIYFSYDVKMKEKGDIPEGYSVSREKKERFSLILESASTNQTSMYLCASSPFWRREAFFGQGTRLTVV.

The chain uses TRBV18 and TRBJ2-5; 8 bases line up with TRBD2. Unmatched junction bases numbered 4, after V lost 0 bases and J lost 7 bases. This CDR3 is 14 amino acids long. The germline CDR1 and CDR2 sequences are KGHSH and LQKENI. This CDR3 reads CASSPPGLGGTQYF. The CDR3 DNA reads TGTGCCAGCTCACCACCGGGACTAGGGGGGACCCAGTACTTC.

The genes are TRBV28 and TRBJ1-1, with a weak D call TRBD1 (5 bases). Germline V gene sequence: CDR1 MDHEN, CDR2 SYDVKM. The CDR3 is 11 amino acids. The V end lost 5 bases, the J end lost 6 bases, and 7 bases lay between the germline ends. The CDR3 protein is CASSTGPEAFF. In DNA, the CDR3 is TGTGCCAGCAGTACAGGACCTGAAGCTTTCTTT.

The rearrangement joins TRBV18 to TRBJ1-5; D not resolved. From germline, CDR1 is KGHSH and CDR2 LQKENI. This CDR3 contains 16 residues. Trimming cost V 6 bases and J 4 bases, with 19 bases left between them. The CDR3 DNA reads as TGTGCCAGCTCCCCCAACGACCCCGGTGGGAATCAGCCCCAGCATTTT. Its translation: CASSPNDPGGNQPQHF.

The rearrangement uses TRBV5-1 and TRBJ1-4; a weak D match, TRBD1 (5 bases). The CDR3 extends over 14 amino acids. CDR1 is SGHRS and CDR2 is YFSETQ in the germline V gene. V dropped 4 bases and J dropped 7 bases, with 14 bases sitting between them. The CDR3 spells CASSPTRGGEKLFF. CDR3 in DNA: TGCGCCAGCAGCCCGACACGGGGGGGTGAAAAACTGTTTTTT. Drawing the rest from reference TRBV5-1 and TRBJ1-4, the complete variable domain is KAGVTQTPRYLIKTRGQQVTLSCSPISGHRSVSWYQQTPGQGLQFLFEYFSETQRNKGNFPGRFSGRQFSNSRSEMNVSTLELGDSALYLCASSPTRGGEKLFFGSGTQLSVL.

V gene TRBV5-6 combines with J gene TRBJ2-1; either TRBD1 or TRBD2 may fit D (6 bases each). Trimming removed 3 bases at V and 8 bases at J, with 9 bases between. Germline values: CDR1 SGHDT, CDR2 YYEEEE. This CDR3 comprises 12 residues. The CDR3 reads CASSWGAYEQFF. The DNA for the CDR3 is TGTGCCAGCAGCTGGGGGGCTTATGAGCAGTTCTTC.

The V call is TRBV6-5, the J call TRBJ2-7, with a possible D match to TRBD1 (6 bases). Per the germline V gene, CDR1 is MNHEY and CDR2 is SVGAGI. V was shortened by 6 bases and J by 2 bases, with 14 bases between the two germline ends. CDR3 length equals 14 residues. CDR3 sequence: CASSPRGRAYEQYF. The CDR3 region has the DNA TGTGCCAGCAGCCCCAGGGGCCGGGCCTACGAGCAGTACTTC.

The chain has TRBV9 and TRBJ1-1; D remains ambiguous. CDR3 length equals 13 residues. Trimming cost V 4 bases and J 5 bases, with 12 bases left between them. Per the germline V gene, CDR1 is SGDLS and CDR2 is YYNGEE. The CDR3 reads CASSPRPGTEAFF. In DNA, the CDR3 is TGTGCCAGCAGCCCCAGGCCGGGTACTGAAGCTTTCTTT.

This chain connects TRBV7-3 to TRBJ1-2; maybe TRBD1 (5 bases). Germline assignment: CDR1 SGHTA and CDR2 FQGTGA. V was clipped by 5 bases and J by 4 bases, with 14 bases between them. This CDR3 is 14 amino acids long. The CDR3 reads CASSPTGGGYGYTF. The CDR3 DNA sequence: TGTGCCAGCAGCCCTACCGGGGGGGGCTATGGCTACACCTTC.

V gene TRBV6-5 combines with J gene TRBJ1-2; D perhaps matches TRBD1 (6 bases). The ends were cut back, 0 bases at V and 8 bases at J, with 19 bases in the middle. The CDR3 contains 16 residues. Germline-derived CDR1 and CDR2 are MNHEY and SVGAGI. The CDR3 loop is CASSYSGARVYRGYTF. DNA of the CDR3: TGTGCCAGCAGTTACTCGGGGGCCAGGGTCTATCGGGGCTACACCTTC.

The CDR3 sequence is CASSSSRASGRWNEQFF. In nucleotides, the CDR3 is TGCGCCAGCAGCTCCTCCCGGGCTAGCGGGAGGTGGAATGAGCAGTTCTTC. This chain joins TRBV5-1 and TRBJ2-1, with 11 bases fitting TRBD2. Unmatched junction bases numbered 12, after V lost 3 bases and J lost 7 bases. The CDR3 covers 17 residues. Germline values: CDR1 SGHRS, CDR2 YFSETQ.

This clone was seen once. The genes are TRBV7-2 and TRBJ2-2, with TRBD1 matching 8 bases. The CDR3 is 16 amino acids. CDR1 SGHTA and CDR2 FQGNSA come from the germline V gene. The ends lost 5 bases at V and 6 bases at J; junction bases unmatched: 11. This CDR3 reads CASSKPGQARAGELFF. DNA of the CDR3: TGTGCCAGCAGCAAACCGGGACAGGCCCGGGCCGGGGAGCTGTTTTTT.

The chain is built from TRBV5-1 and TRBJ2-7, with D uncertain. Trimming removed 0 bases at V and 0 bases at J, with 7 bases between. Germline assignment: CDR1 SGHRS and CDR2 YFSETQ. CDR3 length: 14 residues. The CDR3 bases are TGCGCCAGCAGCTTGGCCTTGTTCTCCTACGAGCAGTACTTC. Translation: CASSLALFSYEQYF.

The chain carries TRBV19 and TRBJ2-5; a possible D gene is TRBD2 (6 bases). Germline lookup yields CDR1 LNHDA and CDR2 SQIVND (reference sequence). This CDR3 has 16 amino acids. With 5 bases removed from V and 1 base from J, the gap between germline ends came to 17 bases. The CDR3 bases are TGTGCCAGTAGTTCTCAACTAGCCGGGGGCCAAGAGACCCAGTACTTC. It translates to CASSSQLAGGQETQYF.

As regards this clone: One junction end disagrees with the germline gene, perhaps due to a read error. The chain joins TRBV28 to TRBJ1-3; D is perhaps TRBD1 (5 bases). The CDR3 contains 12 residues. Germline V gene sequence: CDR1 MDHEN, CDR2 SYDVKM. The CDR3 region has the DNA TGTGCCAGCAGTTTATGGCCGGGGCCCGAAGATTTT. Its translation: CASSLWPGPEDF.

The gene calls are TRBV13 and TRBJ1-3; D is unresolved. V lost 5 bases to trimming and J lost 8 bases, with 7 bases between them. CDR1 PRHDT and CDR2 FYEKMQ come from the germline V gene (reference sequence). This CDR3 comprises 11 residues. CDR3 protein: CASSVRDTIYF. CDR3 sequence (DNA): TGTGCCAGCAGCGTCCGTGACACCATATATTTT. The full variable domain, in which reference TRBV13 and TRBJ1-3 provide the parts outside the CDR3, is AAGVIQSPRHLIKEKRETATLKCYPIPRHDTVYWYQQGPGQDPQFLISFYEKMQSDKGSIPDRFSAQQFSDYHSELNMSSLELGDSALYFCASSVRDTIYFGEGSWLTVV.

The CDR3 DNA sequence: TGTGCCAGCAGCTTAGACCCCGGGGCCGGGGAGCTGTTTTTT. Its protein product is CASSLDPGAGELFF. V gene TRBV7-2 combines with J gene TRBJ2-2; tentatively, D is TRBD2 (5 bases). V lost 1 base and J 6 bases, leaving 9 bases between the germline ends. CDR1 and CDR2 from the germline V gene are SGHTA and FQGNSA. CDR3 length: 14 amino acids.

This chain joins TRBV6-5 and TRBJ1-4; D is ambiguous. This CDR3 has 11 amino acids. Germline V CDR1 and CDR2: MNHEY, SVGAGI. Trimming cost V 6 bases and J 10 bases, with 9 bases left between them. The CDR3 sequence: CASSPAGKLFF. DNA for the CDR3: TGTGCCAGCAGCCCCGCCGGAAAACTGTTTTTT.

V gene TRBV4-1 combines with J gene TRBJ1-5; D uncertain. The CDR3 is 16 amino acids. CDR1 MGHRA and CDR2 YSYEKL come from the germline V gene. Trimming took 0 bases from V and 2 from J, leaving 11 bases between them. CDR3 in amino acids: CASSQDPGWGNQPQHF. CDR3 nucleotide sequence: TGCGCCAGCAGCCAAGATCCGGGTTGGGGCAATCAGCCCCAGCATTTT.

This clone was seen a few times. The gene calls are TRBV29-1 and TRBJ2-3; D is perhaps TRBD2 (6 bases). The CDR3 has 13 residues. The V and J ends lost 7 bases and 1 base respectively, with 12 bases between them. Per the germline V gene, CDR1 is SQVTM and CDR2 is ANQGSEA. The DNA for the CDR3 is TGCAGCGGGCGGCGCGGGGGCACAGATACGCAGTATTTT. Translated, it gives CSGRRGGTDTQYF.

In its sample, this clone was seen a few times. The chain employs TRBV19 and TRBJ2-1, with 11 bases lining up with TRBD2. The germline gives CDR1 LNHDA, CDR2 SQIVND (reference sequence). CDR3 length: 16 residues. Trimming cost V 2 bases and J 7 bases; bases outside gene matches: 7. The CDR3 sequence: CASSISGLAGQNEQFF. In DNA, the CDR3 is TGTGCCAGTAGTATATCCGGACTAGCGGGTCAGAATGAGCAGTTCTTC.

The genes are TRBV30 and TRBJ1-1; a possible D gene is TRBD1 (5 bases). The V gene lost 4 bases and the J gene lost 7 bases, with 16 bases spanning the gap. Germline V lookup: CDR1 GTSNPN, CDR2 SVGIG (reference sequence). This CDR3 contains 13 residues. The CDR3 DNA reads as TGTGCCTGGACCCCGCCCGGGGGTAGTGAAGCTTTCTTT. It encodes CAWTPPGGSEAFF.

This chain's CDR3 is CASSIGQHTEAFF. CDR3 nucleotide sequence: TGTGCCAGCAGCATAGGACAGCACACTGAAGCTTTCTTT. This chain connects TRBV6-5 to TRBJ1-1; tentatively, D is TRBD1 (6 bases). The CDR3 loop spans 13 amino acids. Per the germline V gene, CDR1 is MNHEY and CDR2 is SVGAGI. V gave up 6 bases and J gave up 3 bases, with 11 bases separating them.

V is TRBV6-6 and J is TRBJ2-7; 7 positions agree with TRBD2. The CDR3 is made up of 13 amino acids. The J segment lost 1 base and the V segment lost 6 bases, leaving 3 bases of the junction unmatched. CDR1 and CDR2 from the germline V gene are MNHNY and SVGAGI (reference sequence). This CDR3 reads CASRSGGSYEQYF. CDR3 coding DNA: TGTGCCAGCAGATCCGGGGGGTCCTACGAGCAGTACTTC.

V gene TRBV11-2 combines with J gene TRBJ1-3; D is uncertain. The germline V gene has CDR1 SGHAT and CDR2 FQNNGV. This CDR3 is 13 amino acids long. V lost 10 bases and J 0 bases, leaving 10 bases between the germline ends. The CDR3 DNA reads as TGTGCCACTCGACCGAGCTCTGGAAACACCATATATTTT. Translating gives CATRPSSGNTIYF.

This chain uses TRBV28 with TRBJ2-1; a weak D match, TRBD2 (7 bases). V dropped 5 bases and J dropped 5 bases, with 22 bases sitting between them. CDR3 length: 17 residues. Germline loops: CDR1 MDHEN, CDR2 SYDVKM. The CDR3 DNA reads TGTGCCAGCAGTCCCACCCAACGACTAGGGGGGGACAATGAGCAGTTCTTC. This encodes CASSPTQRLGGDNEQFF.

V usage is TRBV2 and J usage is TRBJ2-1; 7 bases line up with TRBD1. CDR3 size: 13 residues. CDR1 and CDR2 from the germline V gene are SNHLY and FYNNEI. With V trimmed by 10 bases and J by 3 bases, 6 bases remained unmatched. The CDR3 spells CAIEGAVYNEQFF. The CDR3 bases are TGTGCCATAGAGGGGGCGGTCTACAATGAGCAGTTCTTC.